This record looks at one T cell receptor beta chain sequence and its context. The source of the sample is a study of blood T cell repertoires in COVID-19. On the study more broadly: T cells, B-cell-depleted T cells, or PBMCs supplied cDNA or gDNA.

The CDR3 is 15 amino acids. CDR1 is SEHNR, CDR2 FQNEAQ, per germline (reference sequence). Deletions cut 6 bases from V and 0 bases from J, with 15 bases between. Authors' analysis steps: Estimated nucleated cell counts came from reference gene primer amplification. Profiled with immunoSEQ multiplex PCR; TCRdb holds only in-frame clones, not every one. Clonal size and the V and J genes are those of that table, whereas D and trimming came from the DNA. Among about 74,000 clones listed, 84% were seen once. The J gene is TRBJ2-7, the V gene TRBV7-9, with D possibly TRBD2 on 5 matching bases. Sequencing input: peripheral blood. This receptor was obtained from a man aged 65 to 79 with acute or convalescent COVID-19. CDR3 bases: TGTGCCAGCAGTCTACCCCGGGGAACCTCCTACGAGCAGTACTTC. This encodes CASSLPRGTSYEQYF.